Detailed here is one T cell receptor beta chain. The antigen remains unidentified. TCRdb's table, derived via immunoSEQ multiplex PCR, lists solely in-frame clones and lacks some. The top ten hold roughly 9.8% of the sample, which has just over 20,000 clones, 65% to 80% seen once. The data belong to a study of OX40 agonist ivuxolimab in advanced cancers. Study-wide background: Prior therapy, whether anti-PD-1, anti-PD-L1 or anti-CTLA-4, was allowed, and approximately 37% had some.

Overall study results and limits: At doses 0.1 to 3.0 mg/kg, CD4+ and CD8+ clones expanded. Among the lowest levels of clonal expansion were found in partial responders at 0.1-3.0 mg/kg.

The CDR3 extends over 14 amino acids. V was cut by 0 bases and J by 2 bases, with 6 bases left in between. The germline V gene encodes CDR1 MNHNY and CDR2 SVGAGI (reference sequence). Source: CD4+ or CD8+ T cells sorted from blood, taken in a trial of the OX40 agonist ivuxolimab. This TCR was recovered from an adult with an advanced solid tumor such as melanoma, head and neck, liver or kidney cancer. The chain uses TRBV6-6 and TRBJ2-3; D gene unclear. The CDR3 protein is CASSYSATTDTQYF. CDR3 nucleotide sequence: TGTGCCAGCAGTTACTCGGCGACCACAGATACGCAGTATTTT.